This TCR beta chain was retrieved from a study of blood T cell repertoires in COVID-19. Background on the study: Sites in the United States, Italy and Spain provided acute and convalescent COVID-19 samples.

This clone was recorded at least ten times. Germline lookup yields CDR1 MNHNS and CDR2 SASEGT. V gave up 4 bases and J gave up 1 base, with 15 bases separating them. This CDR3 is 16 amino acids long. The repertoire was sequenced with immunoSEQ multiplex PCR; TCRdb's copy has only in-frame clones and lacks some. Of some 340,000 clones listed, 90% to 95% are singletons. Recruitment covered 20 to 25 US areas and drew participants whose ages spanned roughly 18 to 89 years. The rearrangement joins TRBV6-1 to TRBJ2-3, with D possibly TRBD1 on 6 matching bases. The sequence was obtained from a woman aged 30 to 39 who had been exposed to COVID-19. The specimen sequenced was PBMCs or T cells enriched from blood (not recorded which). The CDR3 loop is CASSGPLGQRTDTQYF. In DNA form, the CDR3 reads TGTGCCAGCAGTGGCCCCCTTGGACAGCGCACAGATACGCAGTATTTT.